This is a list of T cell receptor beta chains from one sample in a study of ipilimumab plus nivolumab after autologous stem cell transplantation. The table came from immunoSEQ multiplex PCR; TCRdb's copy has only in-frame clones and leaves some out. The table records 15,000 to 20,000 clones, 80% to 90% of them present only once. Specimen: PBMCs, collected in a trial of ipilimumab plus nivolumab as post-transplant consolidation. These receptors originate from a male donor with diffuse large B-cell lymphoma. Each CDR3 is given with its conserved first and last residue. The order of the fields is D gene, J gene, V gene, clone size, CDR3 protein, CDR3 DNA. The D gene is left open where the match is weak. Only part of the rows carry a size: once, few, many, or a class if the clone is expanded.

>TRBD2|TRBJ2-4|TRBV7-2|-
CASSLGWSGGRNIQYF
TGTGCCAGCAGCTTAGGGTGGTCGGGGGGGCGGAACATTCAGTACTTC
>TRBD1|TRBJ2-7|TRBV5-1|-
CASSLGDRAFNEQYF
TGCGCCAGCAGCTTGGGGGACAGGGCCTTCAACGAGCAGTACTTC
>-|TRBJ2-7|TRBV6-5|-
CASSYSRVGHEQYF
TGTGCCAGCAGTTACTCACGGGTGGGCCACGAGCAGTACTTC
>-|TRBJ2-7|TRBV5-4|-
CASSLDVSRYEQYF
TGTGCCAGCAGCTTGGACGTCAGCCGATACGAGCAGTACTTC
>TRBD2|TRBJ2-1|TRBV7-2|-
CASSLVASGILGEQFF
TGTGCCAGCAGCTTAGTGGCTAGCGGGATTTTGGGTGAGCAGTTCTTC
>-|TRBJ1-5|TRBV5-1|-
CASSLGTYSNQPQHF
TGCGCCAGCAGCTTAGGGACGTATAGCAATCAGCCCCAGCATTTT
>-|TRBJ2-5|TRBV7-2|-
CASSFRAETQYF
TGTGCCAGCAGCTTTAGAGCTGAGACCCAGTACTTC
>-|TRBJ1-1|TRBV6-4|-
CASSDSDRGTEAFF
TGTGCCAGCAGTGACTCCGACCGTGGCACTGAAGCTTTCTTT
>-|TRBJ1-3|TRBV6-1|-
CASSELQGGLSGNTIYF
TGTGCCAGCAGTGAACTGCAAGGGGGGTTATCTGGAAACACCATATATTTT
>-|TRBJ1-5|TRBV19|-
CATRWRGEGNQPQHF
TGTGCCACCCGTTGGAGGGGCGAGGGCAATCAGCCCCAGCATTTT
>-|TRBJ2-7|TRBV14|-
CASSQDQGRQGFTYEQYF
TGTGCCAGCAGCCAAGATCAGGGGCGGCAAGGATTTACTTACGAGCAGTACTTC
>-|TRBJ2-2|TRBV7-6|once
CASSPYGRPNTGELFF
TGTGCCAGCAGCCCCTACGGCAGACCGAACACCGGGGAGCTGTTTTTT
>-|TRBJ1-4|TRBV7-9|-
CASSLGPSNEKLFF
TGTGCCAGCAGCTTGGGACCGTCTAATGAAAAACTGTTTTTT
>TRBD1|TRBJ1-2|TRBV11-2|-
CASSIGGGQRMYYGYTF
TGTGCCAGCAGCATAGGGGGGGGACAGAGAATGTACTATGGCTACACCTTC
>TRBD2|TRBJ2-7|TRBV7-2|-
CASSSGGGYEQYF
TGTGCCAGCAGCTCCGGGGGGGGCTACGAGCAGTACTTC
>-|TRBJ1-2|TRBV30|-
CAWTPLPRGAGYGYTF
TGTGCCTGGACCCCCCTCCCAAGGGGGGCAGGTTATGGCTACACCTTC
>-|TRBJ1-4|TRBV7-2|-
CASSPLGPWDEKLFF
TGTGCCAGCAGCCCCCTCGGGCCCTGGGATGAAAAACTGTTTTTT
>TRBD2|TRBJ2-3|TRBV6-5|-
CASSIRGGGTDTQYF
TGTGCCAGCAGCATCCGGGGGGGAGGCACAGATACGCAGTATTTT
>-|TRBJ1-2|TRBV6-1|-
CASSVIFSRVAGNYGYTF
TGTGCCAGCAGTGTAATTTTTTCGCGGGTGGCAGGGAACTATGGCTACACCTTC
>-|TRBJ2-7|TRBV11-1|once
CASRQQGSTSYEQYF
TGTGCCAGCAGACAACAGGGAAGTACGTCCTACGAGCAGTACTTC
>-|TRBJ1-1|TRBV6-1|few
CASSAQPDGEAFF
TGTGCCAGCAGTGCACAACCGGACGGGGAAGCTTTCTTT
>TRBD1|TRBJ1-6|TRBV27|-
CASSPQGAVYNSPLHF
TGTGCCAGCAGTCCTCAGGGGGCGGTCTATAATTCACCCCTCCACTTT
>-|TRBJ1-5|TRBV29-1|-
CSASRGWGQPQHF
TGCAGCGCAAGCAGGGGCTGGGGTCAGCCCCAGCATTTT
>TRBD2|TRBJ2-7|TRBV7-2|-
CASSLAGGPGEQYF
TGTGCCAGCAGCTTAGCGGGAGGGCCGGGCGAGCAGTACTTC
>-|TRBJ2-5|TRBV30|-
CAWVGGLQETQYF
TGTGCCTGGGTAGGCGGGTTACAAGAGACCCAGTACTTC
>-|TRBJ1-4|TRBV13|-
CASSPKMFF
TGTGCCAGCAGCCCCAAGATGTTTTTT
>-|TRBJ2-7|TRBV29-1|-
CSAGGSSYEQYF
TGCAGCGCCGGGGGCAGCTCCTACGAGCAGTACTTC
>-|TRBJ1-2|TRBV5-6|-
CASSLNRPYGYTF
TGTGCCAGCAGCTTGAACAGGCCCTATGGCTACACCTTC
>-|TRBJ2-2|TRBV5-6|once
CASSGLVDRGLVGELFF
TGTGCCAGCAGCGGGCTGGTAGATCGGGGGTTGGTCGGGGAGCTGTTTTTT
>-|TRBJ1-6|TRBV7-8|-
CASSLRGLVVPLHF
TGTGCCAGCAGCTTACGGGGCCTGGTTGTGCCCCTCCACTTT
>-|TRBJ2-1|TRBV21-1|-
CASSKGPEQFF
TGTGCCAGCAGCAAAGGTCCTGAGCAGTTCTTC
>TRBD2|TRBJ2-1|TRBV18|-
CASSPPTSPVLSSEQFF
TGTGCCAGCTCACCACCGACTAGCCCCGTTTTGAGTAGTGAGCAGTTCTTC
>-|TRBJ1-1|TRBV19|-
CASSAALRGTEAFF
TGTGCCAGTAGTGCCGCCCTTAGGGGCACTGAAGCTTTCTTT
>-|TRBJ2-5|TRBV29-1|-
CSVVGSETQYF
TGCAGCGTTGTTGGGTCGGAGACCCAGTACTTC
>-|TRBJ1-2|TRBV4-1|once
CASSPRDELPFGYTF
TGCGCCAGCAGCCCCCGCGACGAACTCCCCTTTGGCTACACCTTC
>-|TRBJ2-1|TRBV29-1|-
CSVEDPPPRLF
TGCAGCGTTGAAGACCCCCCCCCACGACTCTTC
>-|TRBJ2-1|TRBV11-2|-
CASSLVLGVAYEQFF
TGTGCCAGCAGCTTAGTTCTAGGGGTGGCATATGAGCAGTTCTTC
>TRBD1|TRBJ1-5|TRBV29-1|-
CSVETGVSNQPQHF
TGCAGCGTAGAAACAGGGGTTAGCAATCAGCCCCAGCATTTT
>TRBD1|TRBJ2-7|TRBV4-1|-
CASSQGLGTATPRQYF
TGCGCCAGCAGCCAAGGTTTAGGGACAGCCACTCCTCGACAGTACTTC
>-|TRBJ1-5|TRBV4-1|-
CASSQDVGLLREPQHF
TGCGCCAGCAGCCAAGATGTAGGCCTCCTAAGGGAGCCCCAGCATTTT
>-|TRBJ2-5|TRBV18|few
CASSPTGDLTHRQETQYF
TGTGCCAGCTCACCGACCGGAGACCTTACTCACCGGCAAGAGACCCAGTACTTC
>TRBD1|TRBJ2-1|TRBV5-1|-
CASSPSRDSIYNEQFF
TGCGCCAGCAGCCCGTCCCGGGACAGTATATACAATGAGCAGTTCTTC
>TRBD2|TRBJ2-5|TRBV6-1|-
CASSEAWTSGRDQETQYF
TGTGCCAGCAGTGAAGCATGGACTAGCGGGAGGGACCAAGAGACCCAGTACTTC